The 23 T cell receptor beta chains below come from one sample, sequenced in a study of T cells in Graves' hyperthyroidism and ophthalmopathy. RNA transcripts provided the source from which TCR beta CDR3 regions were amplified. The HTBI primer set served for first-round RT-PCR of the TCR CDR3. TCRdb re-called the multiplex PCR reads with MiXCR, one entry per CDR3 protein. The data contain 500,000 to 600,000 distinct CDR3 sequences, around 50% of them singletons. The sequenced sample was peripheral blood or thyroid tissue (not recorded which). Receptor source: an adult woman with Graves' disease, either hyperthyroidism or ophthalmopathy (not recorded which).

This clonotype was observed at least ten times. The genes are TRBV12-3 or TRBV12-4 and TRBJ2-7; D assignment may be TRBD1 or TRBD2 (5 bases each). This CDR3 contains 15 residues. V lost 4 bases to trimming and J lost 2 bases, with 15 bases between them. The CDR3 DNA reads as TGTGCCAGCAGTTACCGGGACCTTAACCCCTACGAGCAGTACTTC. It encodes CASSYRDLNPYEQYF.

This clonotype was seen repeatedly, ten times or more. The V call is TRBV4-1, the J call TRBJ1-2, with D unclear. V was trimmed by 4 bases and J by 7 bases, leaving 16 bases between them. Per germline, CDR1 MGHRA and CDR2 YSYEKL. The CDR3 loop spans 14 amino acids. CDR3 coding DNA: TGCGCCAGCAGCCCTCCTACTGGGATGGTTGGCTACACCTTC. Amino acids: CASSPPTGMVGYTF.

The chain combines TRBV29-1 with TRBJ2-7; no definite D call. Germline lookup yields CDR1 SQVTM and CDR2 ANQGSEA. CDR3 length equals 14 residues. The V end was cut by 3 bases, the J end by 0 bases, with 12 bases between. CDR3: CSVEFGQDSYEQYF. The CDR3, as DNA: TGCAGCGTTGAGTTTGGCCAGGACTCCTACGAGCAGTACTTC.

CDR3 DNA sequence: TGTGCCAGCAGTGCTGTCGGGGTTAGCTATGGCTACACCTTC. As protein: CASSAVGVSYGYTF. V and J are TRBV2 and TRBJ1-2; unclear D gene. V lost 4 bases and J 4 bases, leaving 13 bases between the germline ends. CDR3 length: 14 amino acids. Germline loops: CDR1 SNHLY, CDR2 FYNNEI.

The V and J genes are TRBV15 and TRBJ2-2; 10 nucleotides agree with TRBD1. With 0 bases clipped from V and 4 bases from J, the junction kept 8 bases outside the gene matches. Germline V gene lookup returns CDR1 LNHNV and CDR2 YYDKDF (reference sequence). The CDR3 is made up of 18 amino acids. Here the CDR3 reads CATSRDRPGQGSTGELFF. The CDR3 DNA reads TGTGCCACCAGCAGAGATCGGCCGGGACAGGGGTCCACCGGGGAGCTGTTTTTT.

This clonotype was seen only a few times. The chain combines TRBV18 with TRBJ1-1; D ambiguous. Germline CDR1 and CDR2: KGHSH and LQKENI. V was pared by 4 bases and J by 0 bases, with 12 bases between. CDR3 length: 15 amino acids. The CDR3 here is CASSREVQMNTEAFF. CDR3 in DNA: TGTGCCAGCTCACGGGAGGTACAGATGAACACTGAAGCTTTCTTT.

This clonotype was found many times. The rearrangement uses TRBV3-1 and TRBJ1-2; unclear D gene. This CDR3 has 13 residues. Trimming removed 4 bases from V and 1 base from J, with 7 bases in between. Germline lookup yields CDR1 LGHDT and CDR2 YNNKEL (reference sequence). The CDR3 DNA follows: TGTGCCAGCAGCCGGGAGAATAACTATGGCTACACCTTC. This gives the protein CASSRENNYGYTF.

This clonotype was found a few times. This chain uses TRBV27 with TRBJ2-2; D gene unclear. There are 12 residues in the CDR3. Germline V gene data show CDR1 as MNHEY and CDR2 as SMNVEV (reference sequence). Trimming shortened V by 5 bases and J by 3 bases, and 4 bases separated the two germline ends. The CDR3 loop reads CASSRYTGELFF. CDR3 nucleotide sequence: TGTGCCAGCAGTCGATACACCGGGGAGCTGTTTTTT.

The V and J genes are TRBV20-1 and TRBJ2-6, with 9 bases aligning to TRBD1. J gave up 0 bases and V 6 bases, and 9 bases lay outside the gene matches. The CDR3 has 17 residues. Per germline, CDR1 DFQATT and CDR2 SNEGSKA (reference sequence). This chain's CDR3 is CSAPRTGVTSGANVLTF. The CDR3 coding sequence is TGCAGTGCACCAAGGACAGGGGTGACCTCTGGGGCCAACGTCCTGACTTTC.

Concerning this clonotype: Mismatch with germline at one junction end may stem from a read error. This chain joins TRBV6-4 and TRBJ1-6; D is uncertain. The CDR3 length is 13 residues. Germline V lookup: CDR1 MRHNA, CDR2 SNTAGT. This CDR3 reads CTSSDNYNSPLHF. The DNA for the CDR3 is TGTACCAGCAGTGACAACTATAATTCACCCCTCCACTTT.

Points on this clonotype: The CDR3 end shows no conserved phenylalanine or tryptophan, and so a read error is likely. The chain carries TRBV28 and TRBJ1-1; D is undetermined. The CDR3 is made up of 11 amino acids. The germline V gene encodes CDR1 MDHEN and CDR2 SYDVKM. CDR3 sequence (DNA): TGCGCCAGCCGAGGGAACACTGAAGCTTTCTCT. Its translation is CASRGNTEAFS.

Concerning this clonotype: The CDR3 does not end in the conserved phenylalanine or tryptophan, so this is likely a read error. The limits of the CDR3 on the DNA are not certain, so only TCRdb's listed CDR3 is given. The gene calls are TRBV5-1 and TRBJ1-1; the listed D gene, TRBD1, was not tested against the DNA. The CDR3 extends over 12 residues, inclusive of both ends. Germline V gene data show CDR1 as SGHRS and CDR2 as YFSETQ. CDR3 residues: CASSPTGGTASS.

This clonotype showed up many times. The rearrangement links TRBV10-3 to TRBJ2-7; 9 bases are shared with TRBD1. Germline-derived CDR1 and CDR2 are ENHRY and SYGVKD. The trim removed 4 bases at V and 7 bases at J, leaving 5 bases unmatched. The CDR3 has 13 residues. The CDR3 here is CAISGDREGEQYF. Here the CDR3 DNA reads TGTGCCATCAGTGGGGACAGGGAAGGGGAGCAGTACTTC.

The rearrangement joins TRBV7-2 to TRBJ2-5; TRBD1 matches at 9 bases. Germline V lookup: CDR1 SGHTA, CDR2 FQGNSA. V dropped 3 bases and J dropped 7; count of bases not matched to a gene: 6. This CDR3 comprises 14 residues. CDR3 in amino acids: CASSFDRGRGTQYF. As DNA, the CDR3 is TGTGCCAGCAGCTTTGACAGGGGGAGGGGGACCCAGTACTTC. The entire variable domain, with the rest obtained from reference TRBV7-2 and TRBJ2-5, is as follows: GAGVSQSPSNKVTEKGKDVELRCDPISGHTALYWYRQSLGQGLEFLIYFQGNSAPDKSGLPSDRFSAERTGGSVSTLTIQRTQQEDSAVYLCASSFDRGRGTQYFGPGTRLLVL.

A single count supports this clonotype. The J gene is TRBJ1-1, the V gene TRBV5-4, with 7 positions matching TRBD1. The V gene end was trimmed by 4 bases and the J gene end by 4 bases; junction bases not matched to a gene: 10. Germline V gene data show CDR1 as SGHNT and CDR2 as YYREEE (reference sequence). This CDR3 has 15 residues. CDR3 in amino acids: CASSPKQGTPTEAFF. The DNA of the CDR3 is TGTGCCAGCAGCCCGAAACAGGGGACTCCCACTGAAGCTTTCTTT.

The chain employs TRBV4-1 and TRBJ1-2; D is perhaps TRBD1 (5 bases). CDR1 is MGHRA, CDR2 YSYEKL, per germline. This CDR3 spans 14 amino acids. V was trimmed by 2 bases and J by 5 bases, leaving 12 bases between them. The CDR3 coding sequence is TGCGCCAGCAGCCAAACCGGGGCCCTATATGGCTACACCTTC. It is translated as CASSQTGALYGYTF.

This clonotype was seen many times. This chain links TRBV20-1 with TRBJ2-7; a weak D match, TRBD2 (7 bases). V dropped 3 bases and J dropped 6 bases, with 18 bases sitting between them. This CDR3 is 14 amino acids long. The germline CDR1 and CDR2 sequences are DFQATT and SNEGSKA (reference sequence). CDR3 loop: CSASGGLSFAEQYF. The CDR3 bases are TGCAGTGCTAGCGGGGGGCTGAGCTTTGCCGAGCAGTACTTC.

The table lists this clonotype with many counts. CDR3 amino acids: CASSLEEEDTQYF. The CDR3 nucleotides read TGTGCCAGCAGCTTAGAAGAGGAGGATACGCAGTATTTT. The chain joins TRBV7-2 to TRBJ2-3; D remains unclear. Germline V gives CDR1 SGHTA, CDR2 FQGNSA. The CDR3 covers 13 residues. The V gene lost 1 base and the J gene lost 6 bases, with 8 bases spanning the gap. Full variable domain (outside the CDR3, taken from reference TRBV7-2 and TRBJ2-3): GAGVSQSPSNKVTEKGKDVELRCDPISGHTALYWYRQSLGQGLEFLIYFQGNSAPDKSGLPSDRFSAERTGGSVSTLTIQRTQQEDSAVYLCASSLEEEDTQYFGPGTRLTVL.

Ten or more counts support this clonotype. This rearrangement joins TRBV2 to TRBJ1-6, with TRBD1 identical over 10 bases. The germline CDR1 and CDR2 sequences are SNHLY and FYNNEI. This CDR3 is 18 amino acids long. The V and J ends lost 3 bases and 9 bases, in that order; junction bases with no gene match: 14. This CDR3 reads CASSDVLMTGGVGSPLHF. CDR3 coding DNA: TGTGCCAGCAGTGATGTGCTGATGACAGGGGGCGTCGGTTCACCCCTCCACTTT. The full variable domain, rest sourced from reference TRBV2 and TRBJ1-6, is EPEVTQTPSHQVTQMGQEVILRCVPISNHLYFYWYRQILGQKVEFLVSFYNNEISEKSEIFDDQFSVERPDGSNFTLKIRSTKLEDSAMYFCASSDVLMTGGVGSPLHFGNGTRLTVT.

Notes on this clonotype: A junction boundary mismatches the germline segment, possibly from a read error. The rearrangement uses TRBV9 and TRBJ1-1, with a tentative D call TRBD1 (6 bases). This CDR3 is built from 15 residues. CDR1 SGDLS and CDR2 YYNGEE come from the germline V gene. The CDR3 DNA reads TGCGCCAGCAGCCAAGAGAACAGGGTAAACACTGAAGCTTTCTTT. This gives the protein CASSQENRVNTEAFF.

The CDR3 coding sequence is TGCAGCCGTGACGGGGTCAGTGGGTCCTACGAGCAGTACTTC. As protein: CSRDGVSGSYEQYF. V gene TRBV29-1 combines with J gene TRBJ2-7, with D possibly matching TRBD2 (5 bases). V gave up 8 bases and J gave up 1 base, with 18 bases separating them. Germline V gene lookup returns CDR1 SQVTM and CDR2 ANQGSEA. The CDR3 totals 14 residues.

The rearrangement links TRBV5-1 to TRBJ1-2; no firm D call. The V gene's germline CDR1 is SGHRS and CDR2 YFSETQ. This CDR3 comprises 13 residues. Trimming removed 0 bases from V and 3 bases from J, with 6 bases in between. DNA of the CDR3: TGCGCCAGCAGCTTGGGAACCCACTATGGCTACACCTTC. This codes for CASSLGTHYGYTF.

The CDR3 is CASSDHRAGDTEAFF. As DNA, the CDR3 is TGTGCCAGCAGTGATCACAGGGCAGGGGACACTGAAGCTTTCTTT. The rearrangement links TRBV25-1 to TRBJ1-1, with D perhaps TRBD1 (6 bases). This CDR3 comprises 15 residues. The V end lost 3 bases, the J end lost 3 bases, and 14 bases lay between the germline ends. CDR1 and CDR2 (germline): MGHDK, SYGVNS.